This TCR beta chain was profiled in a study of blood T cell repertoires in COVID-19. Study background: The United States, Italy and Spain provided the acute and convalescent COVID-19 samples. In each case, the material was cDNA or gDNA derived from T cells, B-cell-depleted T cells, or PBMCs.

TCRdb's table, derived via immunoSEQ multiplex PCR, lists solely in-frame clones and lacks some. The table shows roughly 140,000 clones, with roughly 89% occurring only once. Concerning this clone itself: Other DNA sequences from this sample encode an identical CDR3 as well.

The participants were between about 18 and 90 years old and came from under 25 US areas. Clinical history as reported by participants underpinned cohort assignment. This sequence was found in a woman aged 45-59 years who had been exposed to COVID-19. The source material was PBMCs or T cells enriched from blood (not recorded which).

Written as DNA, the CDR3 is TGTGCCAGCAGCGCCAGTGGTTCGACAGATACGCAGTATTTT. Translated: CASSASGSTDTQYF. The chain is built from TRBV9 and TRBJ2-3; D is uncertain. Per germline, CDR1 SGDLS and CDR2 YYNGEE. The CDR3 is 14 residues long. Trimming shortened V by 3 bases and J by 3 bases, and 11 bases separated the two germline ends.